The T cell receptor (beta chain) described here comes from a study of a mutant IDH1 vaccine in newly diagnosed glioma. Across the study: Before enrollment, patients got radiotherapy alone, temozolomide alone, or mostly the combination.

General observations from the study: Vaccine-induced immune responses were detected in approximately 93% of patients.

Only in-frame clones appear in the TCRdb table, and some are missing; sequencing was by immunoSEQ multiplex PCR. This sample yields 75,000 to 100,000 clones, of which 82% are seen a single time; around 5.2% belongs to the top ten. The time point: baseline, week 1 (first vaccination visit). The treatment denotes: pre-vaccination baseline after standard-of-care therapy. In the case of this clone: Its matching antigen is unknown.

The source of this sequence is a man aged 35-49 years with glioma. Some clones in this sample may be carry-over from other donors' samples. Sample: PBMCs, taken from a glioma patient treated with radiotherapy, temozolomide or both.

The CDR3 spells CACTTSGGAQKYF. The CDR3 DNA reads as TGTGCCTGTACTACTAGCGGGGGGGCCCAAAAGTACTTC. The rearrangement uses TRBV30 and TRBJ2-7; 13 bases line up with TRBD2. This CDR3 has 13 amino acids. V shed 6 bases and J 11 bases; nucleotides not matched to a gene: 10. CDR1 and CDR2 (germline): GTSNPN, SVGIG (reference sequence).